The T cell receptor beta chain described here comes from a study of control samples from healthy donors and cancer patients. This clone was recorded once. Profiling relied on immunoSEQ multiplex PCR, and the TCRdb table lists in-frame clones only, not all of them. The sample holds 70,000 or so clones, 84% seen once. The CDR3 loop spans 17 amino acids. Per germline, CDR1 LGHDT and CDR2 YNNKEL (reference sequence). After removal of 3 bases from V and 5 bases from J, the junction contained 8 bases not matched to a gene. The rearrangement uses TRBV3-1 (or the pseudogene TRBV3-2) and TRBJ2-3, with 13 bases identical to TRBD2. This receptor was obtained from a man over 45 in good health. Sequences were obtained from blood. In DNA, the CDR3 is TGTGCCAGCAGCCAGGGACTAGCGGGGAAAGCTAGAGATACGCAGTATTTT. Translated: CASSQGLAGKARDTQYF.